A selection of T cell receptor beta chains follows, all from one sample in a study of tumor and adjacent non-tumor tissue in lung cancer. MiXCR, applied by TCRdb to the multiplex PCR reads, yields one record per CDR3 protein. The sample lists nearly 50,000 distinct CDR3 sequences; 55% to 65% were seen once. Sequencing was performed on distant non-tumor lung tissue. The receptors originated from a woman in her 70s with non-small cell lung cancer. CDR3s leave out the opening cysteine and the closing phenylalanine or tryptophan.

v_gene	CDR3aa
TRBV6-5	ASSSGTGGYEHY
TRBV28	ASSTLTRNYNSPLH
TRBV6-5	ASSYSINQGHGYT
TRBV4-1	ACSQDSGGEGAF
TRBV11-3	ASSLEGGGSEAL
TRBV7-9	ASSSSLQGTGAGEAF
TRBV29-1	SIESLAGGEQF
TRBV5-6	ASRVGLLRNEQS
TRBV5-5	ASSMLEHGDSTDRQY
TRBV6-5	ASSYRDYQETQY
TRBV20-1	SADGTSGDNEQL
TRBV20-1	SARPLLLDLHEQY
TRBV28	ASSTTAFYGYT
TRBV28	ANSLRTEGYT
TRBV5-1	ASSPGLASNEQF
TRBV5-4	ASSQGWRATDTQY
TRBV14	AGSRGNGRRTVTQY
TRBV20-1	SVSPGTGFHQPQH
TRBV4-2	ASSQDWAANTVELC
TRBV6-2/TRBV6-3	ASNYRLGYLGAF
TRBV6-1	DSSDGSSLLH
TRBV20-1	SADDPGQGTYEQY
TRBV29-1	SAEDRSSGANVLT
TRBV6-5	AVTGQGRIEHY
TRBV6-1	ASIILQGLMAGELF
TRBV5-5	ASSFAGTKLYGCT
TRBV4-2	ATSVRLAAEGEAQY
TRBV4-2	DSSHRQGVTNEQF
TRBV6-5	ASSLGQVLETQY
TRBV29-1	SVEMVIRNTEAF
TRBV6-1	AGSVYSEQF
TRBV4-1	TSSQPGLSSYEQY
TRBV29-1	RVVSGTGELF
TRBV4-1	ASSYPLNTEAF
TRBV29-1	SVVPSYVNTETF
TRBV4-1	ASSQGGIEQF
TRBV11-1	ASGHSGVGYSYT
TRBV7-3	GSSSLASQETQY
TRBV20-1	SARSTGLVADTQY
TRBV6-2/TRBV6-3	GSTFGTSGRTRNEQF
TRBV29-1	SVEDRDRGRLSPGANVLT
TRBV7-9	ASSLSDPNTEAF
TRBV2	ASTSGEMAPRELF
TRBV11-2	ASSLGEREGREQY
TRBV4-2	ASSQDGSENNERS
TRBV28	ASSFGSGKETQY
TRBV10-1	TSSVRDRDNDYT
TRBV28	ASSLSTAGNQPQH
TRBV11-1	ASTQSGVGYGYT
TRBV6-1	SSSETRGNQPQR
TRBV7-9	ASSSTSGDRKQY
TRBV14	ASSQDREADTQY
TRBV4-1	ASNQQQGQVAGKWYEQY
TRBV10-3	AISSSGNSYNEQF
TRBV7-9	ASSLGTSGKETQY
TRBV5-1	PSSLVGDNEQS
TRBV29-1	SLKWEFGNEQF
TRBV30	AWSRTAAGANVLA